This T cell receptor (beta chain) was obtained from a study of technical replicates of blood from several donors. Germline V CDR1 and CDR2: MNHNY, SVGAGI (reference sequence). The CDR3 is 14 amino acids. The V gene end was trimmed by 6 bases and the J gene end by 0 bases; junction bases not matched to a gene: 3. Method: immunoSEQ multiplex PCR; TCRdb's copy keeps in-frame clones and lacks some. Of around 70,000 clones listed, approximately 94% were seen once; the top ten hold 0.3% to 0.45%. The specimen was T cells isolated from PBMCs. The receptor comes from a human donor in good health. V and J are TRBV6-6 and TRBJ2-7, with TRBD2 matching 9 bases. The CDR3 loop reads CASSGRGGSYEQYF. CDR3 coding DNA: TGTGCCAGCAGCGGGCGGGGGGGCTCCTACGAGCAGTACTTC.